A single sample gave rise to the 26 T cell receptor beta chains below, sequenced in a study of beta chain features in type 1 diabetes. General study results and limits: Shorter TCRB CDR3s, moderately but significantly so, marked every one of the four CD4+ subsets in Type 1 diabetes patients.

As every portion of the isolated RNA was reverse transcribed, the sequencing read expressed TCRB transcripts. Produced via immunoSEQ multiplex PCR; TCRdb's table is partial and in-frame only. The table shows a few hundred thousand clones, with around 10% occurring only once. For these TCRs, the target antigens are not known. Sequenced input: central memory CD4+ T cells from blood. All receptors derive from a man aged 30-40 years with type 1 diabetes.

Only a few counts were recorded for this clone. The genes are TRBV2 and TRBJ1-5; D is unclear. CDR3 length: 14 amino acids. Germline V CDR1 and CDR2: SNHLY, FYNNEI. V was cut by 5 bases and J by 5 bases, with 13 bases left in between. The CDR3 DNA reads as TGTGCCAGCAGTTATAGTTGGGGTGATCAGCCCCAGCATTTT. Translating it yields CASSYSWGDQPQHF.

This clone came up once. This chain uses TRBV7-2 with TRBJ2-5; TRBD1 is a possible D gene (6 bases). Gene TRBJ2-7 matches the end of the DNA better, so the J call may be wrong. This CDR3 region has 18 residues. The germline V gene encodes CDR1 SGHTA and CDR2 FQGNSA. The CDR3 sequence: CASSLSFGHGTTSYEQYF. The CDR3 nucleotides read TGTGCCAGCAGCTTAAGCTTCGGGCATGGGACAACCTCCTACGAGCAGTACTTC.

CDR3 sequence (DNA): TGTGCCAGCAGTTCTCCGGGGGGTTCCTACGAGCAGTACTTC. It is translated as CASSSPGGSYEQYF. V usage is TRBV28 and J usage is TRBJ2-7, with 7 nucleotides matching TRBD2. V dropped 4 bases and J dropped 1; count of bases not matched to a gene: 4. This CDR3 is built from 14 residues. In germline, CDR1 is MDHEN, CDR2 SYDVKM.

Notes on this clone: Its ends do not fully match the called genes, so a read error is possible. The chain couples TRBV4-1 to TRBJ2-5; 7 positions match TRBD2. The end of the DNA is better explained by TRBJ2-7, so the J call may be wrong. The CDR3 has 15 residues. The germline V gene has CDR1 MGHRA and CDR2 YSYEKL. The DNA for the CDR3 is TGTGCCAGCAGCCATCAGCGGGGAGGGGCCAACGAGCAGTACTTC. As protein: CASSHQRGGANEQYF.

There are a few counts of this clone. This chain uses TRBV5-6 with TRBJ2-5; maybe TRBD2 (6 bases). With 1 base removed from V and 5 bases from J, the gap between germline ends came to 15 bases. Germline-derived CDR1 and CDR2 are SGHDT and YYEEEE. This CDR3 spans 15 amino acids. The CDR3 reads CASSLYWGELETQYF. The CDR3 DNA sequence: TGTGCCAGCAGCTTGTATTGGGGGGAATTGGAGACCCAGTACTTC.

There are a few counts of this clone. The chain combines TRBV14 with TRBJ2-3; TRBD2 might be the D (5 bases). V was pared by 3 bases and J by 8 bases, with 12 bases between. CDR3 length: 13 residues. CDR1 SGHDN and CDR2 FVKESK come from the germline V gene. Here the CDR3 DNA reads TGTGCCAGCAGCCAGGAGGAGTTGGTTACGCAGTATTTT. Encoded protein: CASSQEELVTQYF.

Many counts were recorded for this clone. For the CDR3, the DNA is TGCGCCAGCAGCGGGGGATCCGAACCCTATGGCTACACCTTC. Translation: CASSGGSEPYGYTF. The chain combines TRBV5-1 with TRBJ1-2; perhaps TRBD1 as D (5 bases). Germline CDR1 is SGHRS and CDR2 is YFSETQ. V was cut by 4 bases and J by 4 bases, with 14 bases left in between. The CDR3 length is 14 residues.

The chain carries TRBV19 and TRBJ2-3; no clear D gene. V lost 7 bases and J 6 bases, leaving 8 bases between the germline ends. Germline V gene sequence: CDR1 LNHDA, CDR2 SQIVND (reference sequence). The CDR3 spans 11 residues. As DNA, the CDR3 is TGTGCCAGTACCGGGTATGATACGCAGTATTTT. Residues: CASTGYDTQYF.

Only a few counts were recorded for this clone. The CDR3 coding sequence is TGCGCCAGCAGCCCCACGGGGAGCACAGATACGCAGTATTTT. This encodes CASSPTGSTDTQYF. The rearrangement joins TRBV5-1 to TRBJ2-3, with D perhaps matching TRBD2 (5 bases). Germline CDR1 and CDR2: SGHRS and YFSETQ. Trimming cost V 4 bases and J 0 bases, with 9 bases left between them. The CDR3 extends over 14 amino acids.

CDR3 amino acids: CASSGAWQGNNEQFF. In DNA, the CDR3 is TGTGCCAGCAGTGGGGCGTGGCAGGGTAACAATGAGCAGTTCTTC. The gene calls are TRBV6-5 and TRBJ2-1; D possibly corresponds to TRBD1 (5 bases). This CDR3 region has 15 residues. Germline CDR1 and CDR2: MNHEY and SVGAGI. V lost 5 bases to trimming and J lost 5 bases, with 16 bases between them.

This chain links TRBV7-6 with TRBJ2-3; D is unresolved. This CDR3 spans 18 amino acids. CDR1 and CDR2 (germline): SGHVS, FNYEAQ. The ends were cut back, 5 bases at V and 6 bases at J, with 27 bases in the middle. In nucleotides, the CDR3 is TGTGCCAGCAGCCCTCGTGCAAGGAGCACAGCCCGCAGGGATACGCAGTATTTT. This codes for CASSPRARSTARRDTQYF. The whole variable domain, remainder taken from reference TRBV7-6 and TRBJ2-3, is GAGVSQSPRYKVTKRGQDVALRCDPISGHVSLYWYRQALGQGPEFLTYFNYEAQQDKSGLPNDRFSAERPEGSISTLTIQRTEQRDSAMYRCASSPRARSTARRDTQYFGPGTRLTVL.

This clone was counted between two and nine times. The chain is built from TRBV6-1 and TRBJ2-5; TRBD1 is a possible D gene (6 bases). CDR1 and CDR2 (germline): MNHNS, SASEGT. CDR3 length: 15 amino acids. Trimming stripped 4 bases from V and 2 bases from J, with 14 bases between. The CDR3 DNA reads TGTGCCAGCAGTGTCCAACCCCAGGGGCAAGAGACCCAGTACTTC. It translates to CASSVQPQGQETQYF.

The sample holds a few counts of this clone. V is TRBV19 and J is TRBJ1-1; D is ambiguous. This CDR3 region has 12 residues. V was trimmed by 3 bases and J by 3 bases, leaving 5 bases between them. Germline V lookup: CDR1 LNHDA, CDR2 SQIVND (reference sequence). The CDR3 protein is CASSMGYTEAFF. As DNA, the CDR3 is TGTGCCAGTAGTATGGGATACACTGAAGCTTTCTTT.

The chain employs TRBV11-1 and TRBJ2-2; 9 bases are a match to TRBD2. The CDR3 has 15 residues. V was pared by 5 bases and J by 3 bases, with 4 bases of the junction left unmatched. Germline-derived CDR1 and CDR2 are SGHAT and FQDESV (reference sequence). CDR3 in DNA: TGTGCCAGCAGCCTGAGACTAGCGGACACCGGGGAGCTGTTTTTT. Translated: CASSLRLADTGELFF. The entire variable domain, with the rest obtained from reference TRBV11-1 and TRBJ2-2, is as follows: EAEVAQSPRYKITEKSQAVAFWCDPISGHATLYWYRQILGQGPELLVQFQDESVVDDSQLPKDRFSAERLKGVDSTLKIQPAELGDSAMYLCASSLRLADTGELFFGEGSRLTVL.

This clone was counted at least ten times. The CDR3 nucleotides are TGTGCCAGCAGTGAATCGAGGGACATTCAGTACTTC. Residues: CASSESRDIQYF. The chain has TRBV2 and TRBJ2-4; tentative D call: TRBD2 (5 bases). Germline loops: CDR1 SNHLY, CDR2 FYNNEI. V lost 2 bases and J lost 8, with 7 bases in between. This CDR3 region has 12 residues.

This clone was seen only a few times. V and J are TRBV2 and TRBJ2-7; weak D call: TRBD1 (5 bases). The CDR3 is 13 residues long. Germline V gene sequence: CDR1 SNHLY, CDR2 FYNNEI. V lost 7 bases to trimming and J lost 1 base, with 11 bases between them. CDR3 bases: TGTGCCAGCAATCCCAGACAGTCCTACGAGCAGTACTTC. It translates to CASNPRQSYEQYF. The entire variable domain, with the rest obtained from reference TRBV2 and TRBJ2-7, is as follows: EPEVTQTPSHQVTQMGQEVILRCVPISNHLYFYWYRQILGQKVEFLVSFYNNEISEKSEIFDDQFSVERPDGSNFTLKIRSTKLEDSAMYFCASNPRQSYEQYFGPGTRLTVT.

This clone was seen only a few times. This CDR3 is also generated by other DNA sequences in the sample. V usage is TRBV18 and J usage is TRBJ1-1; D gene ambiguous. The CDR3 runs to 13 residues. V was pared by 3 bases and J by 0 bases, with 5 bases between. Germline V lookup: CDR1 KGHSH, CDR2 LQKENI. DNA of the CDR3: TGTGCCAGCTCACCCGGATTGAACACTGAAGCTTTCTTT. It translates to CASSPGLNTEAFF.

This clone was detected only once. The chain links TRBV6-1 to TRBJ1-3; possibly TRBD1 for D (6 bases). Germline CDR1 and CDR2: MNHNS and SASEGT. This CDR3 spans 15 amino acids. Trimming left V 4 bases short and J 2 bases short, with 12 bases between. Here the CDR3 reads CASSGQGFTGNTIYF. CDR3 DNA: TGTGCCAGCAGTGGCCAGGGGTTCACTGGAAACACCATATATTTT.

This clone was detected ten times or more. The V and J genes are TRBV27 and TRBJ1-4; a weak D match, TRBD1 (6 bases). CDR3 length: 13 residues. Germline values: CDR1 MNHEY, CDR2 SMNVEV (reference sequence). CDR3 in DNA: TGTGCGACCAGGGCCACAGGGATTGAAAAACTGTTTTTT. Its protein is CATRATGIEKLFF.

The V and J genes are TRBV5-8 and TRBJ1-1; TRBD1 aligns across 7 bases. The germline V gene has CDR1 SGHTS and CDR2 YDEGEE. V gave up 3 bases and J gave up 7 bases; unmatched junction bases: 3. The CDR3 loop spans 12 amino acids. CDR3 coding DNA: TGTGCCAGCAGCTCCCAGGGGGTTGAAGCTTTCTTT. Amino acid sequence: CASSSQGVEAFF.

V and J are TRBV5-1 and TRBJ2-1, with 11 bases matching TRBD2. Trimming took 4 bases from V and 0 from J; bases not matched to a gene: 6. Germline-derived CDR1 and CDR2 are SGHRS and YFSETQ. The CDR3 runs to 17 residues. In DNA, the CDR3 is TGCGCCAGCAGCGGGGGACTAGCGGAGACCTCCTACAATGAGCAGTTCTTC. It yields the protein CASSGGLAETSYNEQFF. Drawing the rest from reference TRBV5-1 and TRBJ2-1, the complete variable domain is KAGVTQTPRYLIKTRGQQVTLSCSPISGHRSVSWYQQTPGQGLQFLFEYFSETQRNKGNFPGRFSGRQFSNSRSEMNVSTLELGDSALYLCASSGGLAETSYNEQFFGPGTRLTVL.

The chain couples TRBV7-2 to TRBJ1-5; no firm D call. This CDR3 is 13 amino acids long. CDR1 is SGHTA and CDR2 is FQGNSA in the germline V gene. V was shortened by 1 base and J by 7 bases, with 8 bases between the two germline ends. The CDR3 loop reads CASSLEAGQPQHF. In DNA, the CDR3 is TGTGCCAGCAGCTTAGAGGCAGGACAGCCCCAGCATTTT.

V usage is TRBV7-6 and J usage is TRBJ1-1, with 7 bases fitting TRBD1. Germline assignment: CDR1 SGHVS and CDR2 FNYEAQ. Trimming took 1 base from V and 2 from J; bases not matched to a gene: 4. The CDR3 has 15 residues. The CDR3 loop reads CASSLGGDRNTEAFF. CDR3 in DNA: TGTGCCAGCAGCTTAGGGGGGGACAGAAACACTGAAGCTTTCTTT.

The genes are TRBV5-8 and TRBJ1-2; TRBD1 agrees at 9 bases. The CDR3 consists of 15 residues. Germline V gene sequence: CDR1 SGHTS, CDR2 YDEGEE. The V segment lost 3 bases and the J segment 2 bases; nucleotides outside the gene matches: 5. The CDR3 region has the DNA TGTGCCAGCAGCTGGGACAGGGTCACGAACTATGGCTACACCTTC. Protein sequence: CASSWDRVTNYGYTF. The full variable domain, in which reference TRBV5-8 and TRBJ1-2 provide the parts outside the CDR3, is EAGVTQSPTHLIKTRGQQATLRCSPISGHTSVYWYQQALGLGLQFLLWYDEGEERNRGNFPPRFSGRQFPNYSSELNVNALELEDSALYLCASSWDRVTNYGYTFGSGTRLTVV.

This chain links TRBV30 with TRBJ1-1, with D hard to call. Deletions cut 0 bases from V and 1 base from J, with 9 bases between. Germline-derived CDR1 and CDR2 are GTSNPN and SVGIG (reference sequence). There are 14 residues in the CDR3. The CDR3 here is CAWSVNSQNTEAFF. The CDR3 DNA reads TGTGCCTGGAGTGTAAACAGCCAGAACACTGAAGCTTTCTTT.

With respect to this clone: Its ends do not fully match the called genes, so a read error is possible. The V and J genes are TRBV7-9 and TRBJ1-2; TRBD1 might be the D (5 bases). This CDR3 contains 15 residues. From germline, CDR1 is SEHNR and CDR2 FQNEAQ (reference sequence). CDR3 region: CASSQEKGIGYGYTF. In nucleotides, the CDR3 is TGCGCCAGCAGCCAAGAGAAGGGGATCGGGTATGGCTACACCTTC.